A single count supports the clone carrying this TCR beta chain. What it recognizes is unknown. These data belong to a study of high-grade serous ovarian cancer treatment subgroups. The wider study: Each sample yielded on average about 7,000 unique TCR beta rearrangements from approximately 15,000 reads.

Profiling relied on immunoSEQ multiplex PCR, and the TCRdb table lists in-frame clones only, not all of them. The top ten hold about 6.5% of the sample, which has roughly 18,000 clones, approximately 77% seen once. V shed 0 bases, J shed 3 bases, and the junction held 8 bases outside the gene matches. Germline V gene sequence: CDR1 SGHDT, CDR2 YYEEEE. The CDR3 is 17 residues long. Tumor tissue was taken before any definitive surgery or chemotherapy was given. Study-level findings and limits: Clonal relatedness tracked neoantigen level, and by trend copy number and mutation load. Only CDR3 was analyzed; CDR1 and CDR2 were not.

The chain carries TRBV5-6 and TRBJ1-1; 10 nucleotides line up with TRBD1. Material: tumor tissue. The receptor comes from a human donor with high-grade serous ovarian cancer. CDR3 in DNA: TGTGCCAGCAGCTTGGCTTGGGACAGGGGATGGCACACTGAAGCTTTCTTT. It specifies CASSLAWDRGWHTEAFF.